What follows are 17 T cell receptor beta chains derived from one specimen sequenced in a study of cytomegalovirus exposure and HLA in healthy donors. PCR used 60 Vbeta primers and 13 Jbeta primers. This table comes from immunoSEQ multiplex PCR, and its TCRdb copy is limited to in-frame clones, with some not included. The sample records 150,000 to 200,000 clones, about 80% being singletons. The sample taken for sequencing was PBMCs. The receptors here all came from a man in his fifties or sixties in good health and CMV-seropositive.

J is TRBJ2-7 and V is TRBV6-1; TRBD1 matches at 11 bases. The CDR3 consists of 15 residues. After removal of 6 bases from V and 1 base from J, the junction contained 5 bases not matched to a gene. Germline values: CDR1 MNHNS, CDR2 SASEGT. CDR3 sequence (DNA): TGTGCCAGCAGAGGGGGGACAGGGGGTTCCTACGAGCAGTACGTC. The encoded protein is CASRGGTGGSYEQYV.

The chain combines TRBV28 with TRBJ2-5; 10 positions agree with TRBD2. The V gene end was trimmed by 2 bases and the J gene end by 4 bases; junction bases not matched to a gene: 7. The germline gives CDR1 MDHEN, CDR2 SYDVKM. There are 16 residues in the CDR3. The CDR3 DNA follows: TGTGCCAGCAGTTTACCTAGCGGGGGCGGGCGAGAGACCCAGTACTTC. Translation: CASSLPSGGGRETQYF. Combining the CDR3 with reference TRBV28 and TRBJ2-5 gives the whole variable domain DVKVTQSSRYLVKRTGEKVFLECVQDMDHENMFWYRQDPGLGLRLIYFSYDVKMKEKGDIPEGYSVSREKKERFSLILESASTNQTSMYLCASSLPSGGGRETQYFGPGTRLLVL.

The chain recombines TRBV4-2 with TRBJ1-1; the D gene is possibly TRBD1 (6 bases). The CDR3 loop spans 15 amino acids. Germline CDR1 and CDR2: LGHNA and YNFKEQ. V was pared by 4 bases and J by 1 base, with 13 bases between. CDR3 DNA: TGTGCCAGCAGCCGAGGGGGACGGACGAACACTGAAGCTTTCTTT. Translating it yields CASSRGGRTNTEAFF.

The chain combines TRBV6-1 with TRBJ1-3, with D possibly TRBD1 on 5 matching bases. The length of the CDR3 is 15 residues. In germline, CDR1 is MNHNS, CDR2 SASEGT. Trimming pared 1 base from V and 3 bases from J, leaving 10 bases between. This CDR3 reads CASSEGRGNGNTIYF. In DNA form, the CDR3 reads TGTGCCAGCAGTGAAGGTCGGGGGAATGGAAACACCATATATTTT.

The J gene is TRBJ1-1, the V gene TRBV5-1, with D perhaps matching TRBD1 (5 bases). The CDR3 has 14 residues. V gave up 3 bases and J gave up 7 bases, with 16 bases separating them. Germline V gene sequence: CDR1 SGHRS, CDR2 YFSETQ. The CDR3, as DNA: TGCGCCAGCAGCTCCTCCGGGACGGAGGGTGAAGCTTTCTTT. Amino acids: CASSSSGTEGEAFF.

The genes are TRBV19 and TRBJ1-2; no definite D call. CDR1 and CDR2 from the germline V gene are LNHDA and SQIVND (reference sequence). The CDR3 length is 13 residues. The V end lost 3 bases, the J end lost 5 bases, and 10 bases lay between the germline ends. The CDR3 loop is CASSIGRIYGYTF. In nucleotides, the CDR3 is TGTGCCAGTAGTATTGGCAGGATATATGGCTACACCTTC.

This chain joins TRBV2 and TRBJ1-1, with TRBD1 matching 8 bases. This CDR3 spans 15 amino acids. Trimming took 5 bases from V and 4 from J; bases not matched to a gene: 9. CDR1 is SNHLY and CDR2 is FYNNEI in the germline V gene. The CDR3 region is CASSRSGQDRTEAFF. CDR3 nucleotide sequence: TGTGCCAGCAGTCGATCGGGACAGGACCGCACTGAAGCTTTCTTT.

The chain recombines TRBV29-1 with TRBJ2-3, with D possibly matching TRBD1 (6 bases). The CDR3 contains 13 residues. Trimming took 8 bases from V and 3 from J, leaving 15 bases between them. CDR1 SQVTM and CDR2 ANQGSEA come from the germline V gene. Here the CDR3 reads CSTKQGITDTQYF. CDR3 nucleotides: TGCAGCACTAAACAGGGTATAACAGATACGCAGTATTTT.

The table lists this clone with a count of one. This chain connects TRBV18 to TRBJ2-3; TRBD2 matches 13 bases. J gave up 6 bases and V 0 bases, and 3 bases lay outside the gene matches. This CDR3 has 16 amino acids. From germline, CDR1 is KGHSH and CDR2 LQKENI. Here the CDR3 DNA reads TGTGCCAGCTCACCACCGGGACTAGCGGGGTTCGATACGCAGTATTTT. Amino acids: CASSPPGLAGFDTQYF.

The rearrangement joins TRBV5-1 to TRBJ2-1; TRBD2 matches at 7 bases. The CDR3 has 14 residues. Germline trimming cut 0 bases from V and 4 bases from J; bases unmatched to any gene: 1. The germline gives CDR1 SGHRS, CDR2 YFSETQ. CDR3 sequence reads: CASSLGLAYNEQFF. The CDR3 coding sequence is TGCGCCAGCAGCTTGGGACTAGCATACAATGAGCAGTTCTTC.

The rearrangement joins TRBV9 to TRBJ2-5; 11 bases fit TRBD2. With V trimmed by 2 bases and J by 3 bases, 6 bases remained unmatched. From germline, CDR1 is SGDLS and CDR2 YYNGEE. The CDR3 consists of 16 residues. Written as DNA, the CDR3 is TGTGCCAGCAGCGTTCGGACTAGCGGGTTAAAAGAGACCCAGTACTTC. Its protein is CASSVRTSGLKETQYF.

V and J are TRBV4-3 and TRBJ2-2, with TRBD2 as a possible D gene (5 bases). The V and J ends lost 2 bases and 7 bases respectively, with 17 bases between them. Germline V CDR1 and CDR2: LGHNA, YSLEER. The CDR3 runs 16 residues. CDR3 sequence reads: CASSQLEAGEGGELFF. The CDR3 nucleotides are TGCGCCAGCAGCCAACTGGAAGCCGGGGAAGGCGGGGAGCTGTTTTTT.

The chain links TRBV2 to TRBJ1-2; 7 bases are shared with TRBD1. V shed 6 bases, J shed 6 bases, and the junction held 1 base outside the gene matches. This CDR3 has 11 residues. The germline CDR1 and CDR2 sequences are SNHLY and FYNNEI. The CDR3 sequence is CASSDRDGYTF. The CDR3 DNA reads TGTGCCAGCAGCGACAGGGATGGCTACACCTTC.

This CDR3 reads CASSFGQGFNSPLHF. CDR3 coding DNA: TGTGCCAGCAGCTTCGGTCAGGGTTTCAATTCACCCCTCCACTTT. This chain connects TRBV5-4 to TRBJ1-6, with D perhaps matching TRBD1 (5 bases). This CDR3 is 15 amino acids long. The germline gives CDR1 SGHNT, CDR2 YYREEE (reference sequence). The ends were cut back, 2 bases at V and 7 bases at J, with 13 bases in the middle. The full variable domain, completed using reference TRBV5-4 and TRBJ1-6, is ETGVTQSPTHLIKTRGQQVTLRCSSQSGHNTVSWYQQALGQGPQFIFQYYREEENGRGNFPPRFSGLQFPNYSSELNVNALELDDSALYLCASSFGQGFNSPLHFGNGTRLTVT.

This chain uses TRBV2 with TRBJ1-2; D is perhaps TRBD1 (5 bases). V was shortened by 6 bases and J by 0 bases, with 11 bases between the two germline ends. This CDR3 has 14 residues. The germline V gene encodes CDR1 SNHLY and CDR2 FYNNEI. In DNA form, the CDR3 reads TGTGCCAGCAGACAGGACGGAGCTAACTATGGCTACACCTTC. Its protein is CASRQDGANYGYTF.

The chain links TRBV6-1 to TRBJ1-1, with 7 nucleotides matching TRBD1. The CDR3 sequence is 13 residues long. After removal of 6 bases from V and 5 bases from J, the junction contained 6 bases not matched to a gene. The V gene's germline CDR1 is MNHNS and CDR2 SASEGT. The CDR3 DNA sequence: TGTGCCAGCAGAGAGGGGGCGGGAACTGAAGCTTTCTTT. Translation: CASREGAGTEAFF.

This chain links TRBV6-6 with TRBJ2-7, with 8 bases matching TRBD1. V shed 11 bases and J 6 bases; nucleotides not matched to a gene: 6. Germline CDR1 reads MNHNY; CDR2 reads SVGAGI (reference sequence). This CDR3 comprises 11 residues. The CDR3 reads CAGQGAGEQYV. As DNA, the CDR3 is TGTGCCGGGCAGGGGGCGGGCGAGCAGTACGTC.